The TCR beta chain under discussion was sequenced for a study of blood T cell repertoires in COVID-19. Looking at the study overall: Spain, Italy and the United States supplied samples that represented acute and convalescent COVID-19.

Only in-frame clones appear in the TCRdb table, and some are missing; sequencing was by immunoSEQ multiplex PCR. Of 65,000 to 95,000 clones in the sample, roughly 82% were seen once. V lost 1 base to trimming and J lost 3 bases; unmatched junction nucleotides: 7. Per germline, CDR1 SGHNT and CDR2 YYREEE (reference sequence). This CDR3 spans 15 amino acids. The chain combines TRBV5-4 with TRBJ2-7; the match to TRBD2 covers 7 bases. The sequence came from a woman aged 50 to 60 with acute or convalescent COVID-19. The sample was peripheral blood. The CDR3 is CASSLKAGPRYEQYF. The DNA of the CDR3 is TGTGCCAGCAGCTTGAAAGCGGGACCACGCTACGAGCAGTACTTC.